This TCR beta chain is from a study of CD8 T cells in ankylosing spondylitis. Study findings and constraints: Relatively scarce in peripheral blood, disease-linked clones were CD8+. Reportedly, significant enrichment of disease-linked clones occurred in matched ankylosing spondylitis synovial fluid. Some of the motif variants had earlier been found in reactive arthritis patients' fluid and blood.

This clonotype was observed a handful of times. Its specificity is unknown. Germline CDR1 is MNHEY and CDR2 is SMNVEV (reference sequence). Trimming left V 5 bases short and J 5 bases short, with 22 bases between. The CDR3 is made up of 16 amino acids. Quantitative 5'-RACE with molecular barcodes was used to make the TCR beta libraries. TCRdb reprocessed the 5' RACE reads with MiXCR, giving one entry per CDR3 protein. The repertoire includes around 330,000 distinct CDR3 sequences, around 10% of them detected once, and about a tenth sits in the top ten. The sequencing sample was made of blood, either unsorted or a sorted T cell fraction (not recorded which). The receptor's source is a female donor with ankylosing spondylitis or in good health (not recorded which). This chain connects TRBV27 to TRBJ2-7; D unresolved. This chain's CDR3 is CASSPWVEVSGDEQYF. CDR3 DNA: TGTGCCAGCAGTCCTTGGGTCGAGGTCTCAGGAGACGAGCAGTACTTC.